The T cell receptor (beta chain) under discussion was sequenced for a study of blood T cell repertoires in COVID-19. The wider study: Acute and convalescent COVID-19 samples came from the United States, Italy and Spain. PBMCs, B-cell-depleted T cells, or T cells were the source of the cDNA or gDNA that made up the material.

In the source study's methods: The assay estimated nucleated cells by amplifying reference gene primers. Profiled with immunoSEQ multiplex PCR; TCRdb holds only in-frame clones, not every one. The V and J calls and clone size are taken from that table; D and trimming were inferred from the DNA. The sample yields around 250,000 clones, approximately 83% seen once. This clone has at least ten counts. What was sequenced was peripheral blood. The source of this sequence is a man under 40 who had recovered from COVID-19.

CDR3 sequence: CASSITGAGVLGGYTF. CDR3 sequence (DNA): TGTGCCAGCAGCATAACAGGGGCCGGGGTGCTGGGTGGCTACACCTTC. The rearrangement joins TRBV5-5 to TRBJ1-2; 7 bases are a match to TRBD1. Germline V CDR1 and CDR2: SGHKS, YYEKEE (reference sequence). V was clipped by 4 bases and J by 7 bases; unmatched bases: 16. This CDR3 spans 16 amino acids.